The present T cell receptor beta chain was sequenced within a study of CD8+ T cells in alopecia areata. Across the study: Treated patients received oral tofacitinib, 5 to 10 mg twice daily. Tofacitinib continued for 6 to 18 months and was then withheld for 6 months.

RNA, once extracted, was reverse transcribed into cDNA for use as the sequencing template. TCRdb's table, derived via immunoSEQ multiplex PCR, lists solely in-frame clones and lacks some. The data contain 150,000 to 160,000 clones, 45% to 55% of them singletons. In regard to this clone: Its target is not known.

Regarding the study as a whole: Higher clonality than in normal scalp was seen in lesional scalp, especially alopecia totalis/universalis.

The V end lost 5 bases, the J end lost 4 bases, and 16 bases lay between the germline ends. The CDR3 loop spans 15 amino acids. Germline CDR1 and CDR2: SGHNT and YENEEA. This chain joins TRBV11-3 and TRBJ2-3; D perhaps matches TRBD2 (7 bases). This specimen consisted of CD8+ T cells sorted from blood, obtained at week 0. The receptor's source is a human donor with alopecia areata. The CDR3 DNA follows: TGTGCCAGCAGCCCTTCGGCGGGGGCGGCAGATACGCAGTATTTT. Protein product: CASSPSAGAADTQYF.